These 24 T cell receptor beta chains were all obtained from the same sample, sequenced in a study of liver allograft versus peripheral blood T cells. Background on the study: Liver transplant recipients had T cell receptor repertoires compared between transplanted liver and peripheral blood.

TCRdb re-analysed the reads in MiXCR, keeping a single row per CDR3 protein. The table lists 2,100 or so distinct CDR3 sequences, roughly a sixth of them singletons, with roughly 52% in the top ten. These receptors were taken from a human patient who had a liver transplant. Some T cells may arise from the graft donor.

Sample share makes this clonotype medium-sized. The CDR3 spells CSVEPPVGRFDEQFF. The CDR3 DNA reads TGCAGCGTTGAGCCCCCCGTCGGGCGTTTTGATGAGCAGTTCTTC. The chain uses TRBV29-1 and TRBJ2-1; the D is unclear. There are 15 residues in the CDR3. V was pared by 3 bases and J by 8 bases, with 20 bases between. Germline loops: CDR1 SQVTM, CDR2 ANQGSEA.

This chain uses TRBV2 with TRBJ1-2, with D possibly matching TRBD1 (6 bases). Germline V CDR1 and CDR2: SNHLY, FYNNEI. There are 13 residues in the CDR3. V was clipped by 7 bases and J by 1 base, with 10 bases between them. The CDR3 loop reads CASNDRINYGYTF. CDR3 nucleotide sequence: TGTGCCAGCAACGACAGGATTAACTATGGCTACACCTTC.

This clonotype came up a few times. The chain's CDR3 is CASSGEDRAAYEQYF. Here the CDR3 DNA reads TGTGCCAGCAGCGGGGAGGACCGGGCGGCTTACGAGCAGTACTTC. The V and J genes are TRBV7-9 and TRBJ2-7, with a possible D match to TRBD2 (6 bases). The CDR3 consists of 15 residues. V was pared by 5 bases and J by 4 bases, with 18 bases between. CDR1 is SEHNR, CDR2 FQNEAQ, per germline (reference sequence).

This clonotype came up many times. The chain combines TRBV7-9 with TRBJ2-7; D is ambiguous. From germline, CDR1 is SEHNR and CDR2 FQNEAQ (reference sequence). There are 12 residues in the CDR3. V was clipped by 4 bases and J by 3 bases, with 7 bases between them. CDR3 nucleotides: TGTGCCAGCAGCTCCAAATTCTACGAGCAGTACTTC. It translates to CASSSKFYEQYF. The whole variable domain, remainder taken from reference TRBV7-9 and TRBJ2-7, is DTGVSQNPRHKITKRGQNVTFRCDPISEHNRLYWYRQTLGQGPEFLTYFQNEAQLEKSRLLSDRFSAERPKGSFSTLEIQRTEQGDSAMYLCASSSKFYEQYFGPGTRLTVT.

This chain connects TRBV25-1 to TRBJ1-4; maybe TRBD1 (6 bases). Trimming removed 8 bases at V and 3 bases at J, with 13 bases between. CDR3 length: 14 amino acids. The germline V gene has CDR1 MGHDK and CDR2 SYGVNS. The CDR3 protein is CASRRQAPNEKLFF. CDR3 in DNA: TGTGCCAGCCGTCGACAGGCCCCTAATGAAAAACTGTTTTTT.

The genes are TRBV12-3 or TRBV12-4 and TRBJ1-5; 12 nucleotides match TRBD1. Trimming cost V 2 bases and J 4 bases; bases outside gene matches: 6. The CDR3 is 17 residues long. The CDR3 region is CASSLTGTGGPNQPQHF. The CDR3 DNA is TGTGCCAGCAGTTTAACCGGGACAGGGGGCCCTAATCAGCCCCAGCATTTT.

This clonotype has ten or more counts. V usage is TRBV12-3 or TRBV12-4 and J usage is TRBJ1-1; TRBD1 is a possible D gene (5 bases). The CDR3 runs 13 residues. Trimming stripped 4 bases from V and 2 bases from J, with 8 bases between. In DNA, the CDR3 is TGTGCCAGCAGTTCGGGACCTAACACTGAAGCTTTCTTT. Translation: CASSSGPNTEAFF.

This clonotype ranks as medium-sized. V and J are TRBV6-2 or TRBV6-3 and TRBJ2-3; TRBD2 agrees at 7 bases. The CDR3 length is 17 residues. The germline gives CDR1 MNHEY, CDR2 SVGEGT. V gave up 4 bases and J gave up 2 bases; unmatched junction bases: 12. In DNA, the CDR3 is TGTGCCAGCAGTTTCTTGTCGGCTAGCGGCTTCACAGATACGCAGTATTTT. This translates into CASSFLSASGFTDTQYF.

This clonotype was observed at least ten times. V is TRBV7-9 and J is TRBJ2-4; no firm D call. The CDR3 has 14 residues. Germline loops: CDR1 SEHNR, CDR2 FQNEAQ (reference sequence). V shed 4 bases and J shed 8 bases, with 15 bases lying between them. The CDR3 DNA reads as TGTGCCAGCAGCTCGCCCGCAAAGGTGGACATTCAGTACTTC. Translating gives CASSSPAKVDIQYF.

This clonotype is labeled as medium-sized (0.01 to 0.1%). CDR3 bases: TGTGCCAGCAGTTCGAGGGGACTCAGAAGACCCCTCACAGATACGCAGTATTTT. It is translated as CASSSRGLRRPLTDTQYF. The chain couples TRBV27 to TRBJ2-3, with D perhaps matching TRBD2 (6 bases). The CDR3 has 18 residues. Trimming took 4 bases from V and 2 from J, leaving 22 bases between them. The germline V gene encodes CDR1 MNHEY and CDR2 SMNVEV (reference sequence).

The V call is TRBV7-3, the J call TRBJ2-5, with 9 nucleotides matching TRBD2. Unmatched junction bases numbered 2, after V lost 0 bases and J lost 3 bases. Per germline, CDR1 SGHTA and CDR2 FQGTGA. The CDR3 is 15 residues long. CDR3 amino acids: CASSLTLAGKETQYF. As DNA, the CDR3 is TGTGCCAGCAGCTTAACCCTAGCGGGGAAAGAGACCCAGTACTTC.

This clonotype turned up a few times. This rearrangement joins TRBV28 to TRBJ2-2, with 9 nucleotides matching TRBD1. This CDR3 is 16 amino acids long. V dropped 1 base and J dropped 8; count of bases not matched to a gene: 8. Germline V gene lookup returns CDR1 MDHEN and CDR2 SYDVKM. The CDR3 protein is CASSLSWDRVEGELFF. The DNA for the CDR3 is TGTGCCAGCAGTTTATCTTGGGACAGGGTCGAAGGGGAGCTGTTTTTT.

This clonotype was recorded a few times. CDR3 DNA sequence: TGTGCCAGCAGCTCTCGGGGGGTAGCGGGAGGGCCCAATGAGCAGTTCTTC. The encoded protein is CASSSRGVAGGPNEQFF. The chain carries TRBV7-9 and TRBJ2-1, with 11 bases aligning to TRBD2. Looked up from germline, CDR1 is SEHNR and CDR2 is FQNEAQ (reference sequence). V shed 4 bases and J 6 bases; nucleotides not matched to a gene: 11. The CDR3 runs to 17 residues.

This clonotype is medium-sized within its sample. The chain recombines TRBV6-6 with TRBJ2-5, with TRBD2 matching 14 bases. Losses at the gene ends were 2 bases for V and 3 bases for J; bases not matched to a gene: 5. Germline CDR1 is MNHNY and CDR2 is SVGAGI (reference sequence). The CDR3 is made up of 17 amino acids. The CDR3 bases are TGTGCCAGCAGTTACCTGAAGGGACTAGCGGGAGAAGAGACCCAGTACTTC. This gives the protein CASSYLKGLAGEETQYF.

This chain connects TRBV12-3 or TRBV12-4 to TRBJ2-5; the match to TRBD1 covers 8 bases. The CDR3 contains 14 residues. J lost 2 bases, V lost 3 bases, and 2 bases had no gene match. The CDR3 DNA sequence: TGTGCCAGCAGTTTTCGGGACAGGCAAGAGACCCAGTACTTC. Translating gives CASSFRDRQETQYF.

This clonotype was counted a few times. This sequence joins TRBV11-2 and TRBJ1-5; 9 nucleotides line up with TRBD1. Trimming at V came to 6 bases and at J to 5 bases, leaving 5 bases not matched to a gene. The CDR3 is 14 amino acids. Germline assignment: CDR1 SGHAT and CDR2 FQNNGV. CDR3 in amino acids: CASSGDRVDQPQHF. The CDR3 bases are TGTGCCAGCAGTGGGGACAGGGTGGATCAGCCCCAGCATTTT.

A remark on this clonotype: With only one base between it and a far larger clone, this is likely a read error. The rearrangement links TRBV6-1 to TRBJ2-7; D perhaps matches TRBD2 (6 bases). The tail of the sequence fits TRBJ2-1 better, so the J call may be wrong. Germline V gene sequence: CDR1 MNHNS, CDR2 SASEGT. The CDR3 is 15 amino acids. CDR3 loop: CASSGFRESSYEQFF. CDR3 sequence (DNA): TGTGCCAGCAGTGGGTTCCGGGAGTCGTCCTACGAGCAGTTCTTC.

Sample share makes this clonotype medium-sized. The chain employs TRBV20-1 and TRBJ1-2; D uncertain. CDR3 size: 14 residues. Germline V gene sequence: CDR1 DFQATT, CDR2 SNEGSKA (reference sequence). The germline V and J ends were trimmed by 0 bases and 3 bases, with 11 bases remaining between them. The CDR3 nucleotides read TGCAGTGCTAGAGAGGGGTCAAAGGACTATGGCTACACCTTC. This encodes CSAREGSKDYGYTF.

This clonotype was found a few times. This chain uses TRBV28 with TRBJ1-5, with a weak D call TRBD1 (5 bases). Germline CDR1 MDHEN, CDR2 SYDVKM. Trimming cost V 5 bases and J 0 bases, with 8 bases left between them. CDR3 length: 14 residues. In DNA form, the CDR3 reads TGTGCCAGCAGTCTCGGACATAGCAATCAGCCCCAGCATTTT. It translates to CASSLGHSNQPQHF. The variable domain in full, with the rest retrieved from reference TRBV28 and TRBJ1-5, is DVKVTQSSRYLVKRTGEKVFLECVQDMDHENMFWYRQDPGLGLRLIYFSYDVKMKEKGDIPEGYSVSREKKERFSLILESASTNQTSMYLCASSLGHSNQPQHFGDGTRLSIL.

This clonotype is medium-sized within its sample. This rearrangement joins TRBV6-2 or TRBV6-3 to TRBJ1-1; D gene ambiguous. Germline lookup yields CDR1 MNHEY and CDR2 SVGEGT. V lost 0 bases and J lost 0, with 8 bases in between. The CDR3 is 15 amino acids. As DNA, the CDR3 is TGTGCCAGCAGTTACTCGCCTACTTTGAACACTGAAGCTTTCTTT. This translates into CASSYSPTLNTEAFF.

This clonotype was seen a handful of times. This chain links TRBV5-6 with TRBJ2-7; D is undetermined. V shed 0 bases and J shed 5 bases, with 9 bases lying between them. Germline assignment: CDR1 SGHDT and CDR2 YYEEEE. The CDR3 is 13 amino acids. The CDR3 protein is CASSLVGFHEQYF. CDR3 sequence (DNA): TGTGCCAGCAGCTTGGTGGGGTTCCACGAGCAGTACTTC.

In this sample, this clonotype turned up a few times. The CDR3 sequence is CASSPGPGNNSPLHF. As DNA, the CDR3 is TGTGCCAGCAGCCCGGGACCGGGAAATAATTCACCCCTCCACTTT. This rearrangement joins TRBV5-6 to TRBJ1-6, with D perhaps TRBD1 (5 bases). This CDR3 is 15 amino acids long. CDR1 and CDR2 from the germline V gene are SGHDT and YYEEEE. V was shortened by 4 bases and J by 5 bases, with 13 bases between the two germline ends.

This clonotype occurred many times. V usage is TRBV5-4 and J usage is TRBJ2-5; D remains unclear. Germline CDR1 reads SGHNT; CDR2 reads YYREEE (reference sequence). V lost 4 bases and J lost 4, with 17 bases in between. This CDR3 is 15 amino acids long. CDR3 in amino acids: CASSRPQTERETQYF. The CDR3 bases are TGTGCCAGCAGCCGCCCACAGACCGAGCGAGAGACCCAGTACTTC.

Judged by abundance, this clonotype is medium-sized. This chain uses TRBV19 with TRBJ1-2; D may be TRBD1 (5 bases). The CDR3 totals 15 residues. Deletions cut 7 bases from V and 2 bases from J, with 17 bases between. Germline CDR1 is LNHDA and CDR2 is SQIVND (reference sequence). The CDR3: CASTPGPTSNYGYTF. The CDR3 DNA sequence: TGTGCCAGTACCCCGGGGCCCACGAGCAACTATGGCTACACCTTC. Variable domain in full (rest from reference TRBV19 and TRBJ1-2): DGGITQSPKYLFRKEGQNVTLSCEQNLNHDAMYWYRQDPGQGLRLIYYSQIVNDFQKGDIAEGYSVSREKKESFPLTVTSAQKNPTAFYLCASTPGPTSNYGYTFGSGTRLTVV.